This is a list of T cell receptor beta chains from one sample in a study of blood T cell repertoires in COVID-19. The protocol was immunoSEQ multiplex PCR, while the TCRdb copy is restricted to in-frame clones and leaves out a portion. The table has about 150,000 clones, roughly nine tenths seen once; the top ten hold roughly 4%. The sequencing input was peripheral blood. The origin of the receptors is a woman in her seventies with acute or convalescent COVID-19. CDR3s include the opening cysteine and the closing phenylalanine or tryptophan. D genes are given only for firm matches. Expanded clones are given a class, and other clones once, few, many or no size at all.

d_gene: .; abundance: .; v_gene: TRBV5-1; j_gene: TRBJ1-2; CDR3nt: TGCGCCAGCAGCTTAGGACAGCCGATGGATTATGGCTACACCTTC; CDR3aa: CASSLGQPMDYGYTF
d_gene: TRBD2; abundance: .; v_gene: TRBV7-2; j_gene: TRBJ2-7; CDR3nt: TGTGCCAGCAGCCTACTAGCGGGAGAGCAGTACTTC; CDR3aa: CASSLLAGEQYF
d_gene: .; abundance: few; v_gene: TRBV7-2; j_gene: TRBJ2-4; CDR3nt: TGTGCCAGCAGCAGACAACAGGGAGTAGCCAAAAACATTCAGTACTTC; CDR3aa: CASSRQQGVAKNIQYF
d_gene: .; abundance: .; v_gene: TRBV6-6; j_gene: TRBJ2-5; CDR3nt: TGTGCCAGCAGTTACCGGGTGGCGGGAATGTCAGAGACCCAGTACTTC; CDR3aa: CASSYRVAGMSETQYF
d_gene: .; abundance: .; v_gene: TRBV11-2; j_gene: TRBJ2-4; CDR3nt: TGTGCCAGCAGCTCCATCCCCCCGGGACTCCTAGCCAAAAACATTCAGTACTTC; CDR3aa: CASSSIPPGLLAKNIQYF
d_gene: .; abundance: few; v_gene: TRBV18; j_gene: TRBJ1-1; CDR3nt: TGTGCCAGCTCACCCCAAAAACAGGGAGTGGGGACTGAAGCTTTCTTT; CDR3aa: CASSPQKQGVGTEAFF
d_gene: TRBD1; abundance: .; v_gene: TRBV12-3/TRBV12-4; j_gene: TRBJ1-5; CDR3nt: TGTGCCAGCGGGACAGGGTGGCAGCCCCAGCATTTT; CDR3aa: CASGTGWQPQHF
d_gene: .; abundance: .; v_gene: TRBV29-1; j_gene: TRBJ2-2; CDR3nt: TGCAGCTCTGGGACACCCCACGGGGAGCTGTTTTTT; CDR3aa: CSSGTPHGELFF
d_gene: .; abundance: .; v_gene: TRBV9; j_gene: TRBJ2-1; CDR3nt: TGTGCCAGCAGCGTAGAAGCGCGACCCATCTCCTACAATGAGCAGTTCTTC; CDR3aa: CASSVEARPISYNEQFF
d_gene: TRBD2; abundance: many; v_gene: TRBV7-9; j_gene: TRBJ2-1; CDR3nt: TGTGCCAGCAGCCGGACTAGCGGGAGGTACAATGAGCAGTTCTTC; CDR3aa: CASSRTSGRYNEQFF
d_gene: .; abundance: .; v_gene: TRBV5-1; j_gene: TRBJ1-4; CDR3nt: TGCGCCAGCAGCTTGGAAGGGGGATTTAATGAAAAACTGTTTTTT; CDR3aa: CASSLEGGFNEKLFF
d_gene: TRBD1; abundance: few; v_gene: TRBV5-1; j_gene: TRBJ1-1; CDR3nt: TGCGCCAGCAGCCCTAGGACAGGGAGGATGAACACTGAAGCTTTCTTT; CDR3aa: CASSPRTGRMNTEAFF
d_gene: TRBD2; abundance: .; v_gene: TRBV2; j_gene: TRBJ2-3; CDR3nt: TGTGCCAGCAGTGGGCCTAGCGGGTCTCCCCCAGATACGCAGTATTTT; CDR3aa: CASSGPSGSPPDTQYF
d_gene: TRBD1; abundance: .; v_gene: TRBV7-9; j_gene: TRBJ2-1; CDR3nt: TGTGCCACCGTCGGACAGGGGATTGGTAATGAGCAGTTCTTC; CDR3aa: CATVGQGIGNEQFF
d_gene: TRBD2; abundance: .; v_gene: TRBV11-2; j_gene: TRBJ2-1; CDR3nt: TGTGCCAGCAGCTGGGGACTAGCGACCAATGAGCAGTTCTTC; CDR3aa: CASSWGLATNEQFF
d_gene: .; abundance: .; v_gene: TRBV6-2/TRBV6-3; j_gene: TRBJ2-1; CDR3nt: TGTGCCAGCAGCGTGTCTGGAGTCAATGAGCAGTTCTTC; CDR3aa: CASSVSGVNEQFF
d_gene: TRBD2; abundance: .; v_gene: TRBV5-1; j_gene: TRBJ2-1; CDR3nt: TGCGCCAGTACCCAGGGAAGAGCGGGAGTCACCTACAATGAGCAGTTCTTC; CDR3aa: CASTQGRAGVTYNEQFF
d_gene: TRBD1; abundance: .; v_gene: TRBV7-2; j_gene: TRBJ2-4; CDR3nt: TGTGCCAGCAGCCTCCGGGACAGTTTACTAGCCAAAAACATTCAGTACTTC; CDR3aa: CASSLRDSLLAKNIQYF
d_gene: TRBD1; abundance: .; v_gene: TRBV5-5; j_gene: TRBJ1-2; CDR3nt: TGTGCCAGCAGCTCGGGACAGGGGGTAAACTATGGCTACACCTTC; CDR3aa: CASSSGQGVNYGYTF
d_gene: .; abundance: .; v_gene: TRBV7-2; j_gene: TRBJ2-1; CDR3nt: TGTGCCAGCAGCTTAGTACCCAGGATGGAGCAGTTCTTC; CDR3aa: CASSLVPRMEQFF
d_gene: .; abundance: .; v_gene: TRBV12-3/TRBV12-4; j_gene: TRBJ2-2; CDR3nt: TGTGCCAGCAGCTACCCCAACACCGGGGAGCTGTTTTTT; CDR3aa: CASSYPNTGELFF
d_gene: TRBD1; abundance: once; v_gene: TRBV4-3; j_gene: TRBJ2-1; CDR3nt: TGCGCCAGCAGCCAAGAGAGGGGACAGCATGCGGATGGGCAGTTCTTC; CDR3aa: CASSQERGQHADGQFF
d_gene: TRBD1; abundance: .; v_gene: TRBV7-6; j_gene: TRBJ1-6; CDR3nt: TGTGCCAGCAGCTTAGAACAGGGGTCTAATTCACCCCTCCACTTT; CDR3aa: CASSLEQGSNSPLHF
d_gene: .; abundance: .; v_gene: TRBV4-1; j_gene: TRBJ2-1; CDR3nt: TGCGCCAGCAGCCAAGTCGATGAGCAGTTCTTC; CDR3aa: CASSQVDEQFF
d_gene: TRBD1; abundance: .; v_gene: TRBV28; j_gene: TRBJ1-5; CDR3nt: TGTGCCAGCAGTCCACCGACAGGGGAGGGCAATCAGCCCCAGCATTTT; CDR3aa: CASSPPTGEGNQPQHF
d_gene: TRBD1; abundance: .; v_gene: TRBV18; j_gene: TRBJ1-5; CDR3nt: TGTGCCAGCTCACGGACAGGGGCTGGCAATCAGCCCCAGCATTTT; CDR3aa: CASSRTGAGNQPQHF
d_gene: .; abundance: .; v_gene: TRBV5-5; j_gene: TRBJ1-2; CDR3nt: TGTGCCAGCAGCCCTCCGGGAGACCATAACTATGGCTACACCTTC; CDR3aa: CASSPPGDHNYGYTF